This T cell receptor beta chain was sequenced for a study of cytomegalovirus exposure and HLA in healthy donors. Germline CDR1 is SQVTM and CDR2 is ANQGSEA. The CDR3 covers 15 residues. V lost 1 base to trimming and J lost 5 bases, with 16 bases between them. These donors counted as nominally healthy when sampled, but unrecorded immune exposures were likely. Study-wide results and caveats: As a later analysis showed, a missense DCLRE1C variant was linked to trimming of TCR beta V- and J-genes. An assumption of roughly uniform sequencing depth across donors underlay the presence/absence analyses.

A multiplex PCR was run with 60 Vbeta primers and 13 Jbeta primers. Clones were sequenced by immunoSEQ multiplex PCR, and TCRdb holds only the in-frame ones, with some missing. Among some 150,000 clones listed, roughly three quarters were seen once. Points on this clone: The antigen is unknown.

This rearrangement joins TRBV29-1 to TRBJ2-3; TRBD2 is a possible D gene (6 bases). The TCR comes from a woman between 45 and 65 years old in good health and CMV-seronegative. The specimen sequenced was PBMCs. This chain's CDR3 is CSVEGQGGSGDTQYF. CDR3 coding DNA: TGCAGCGTTGAAGGGCAGGGAGGTTCAGGAGATACGCAGTATTTT.